The clone carrying this T cell receptor (beta chain) is medium-sized. Its antigen is unidentified. Germline V gene data show CDR1 as DFQATT and CDR2 as SNEGSKA (reference sequence). The V gene end was trimmed by 5 bases and the J gene end by 1 base; junction bases not matched to a gene: 1. The CDR3 spans 13 residues. The sample comes from a study of vaccination and CD4 T cells after COVID-19. About the study: The authors gave control cultures a CEFX pool, an HIV-1 Nef pool, or no peptide.

Once obtained from cultured CD4+ T cells, the DNA was sequenced using the Oncomine TCR Beta short-read assay. TCRdb itself ran the PCR reads through MiXCR, one entry per CDR3 protein. The top ten clones hold under 20% of a sample with approximately 5,700 distinct CDR3 sequences, less than 35% of them seen once. Treatment indicated: approximately 10-day PBMC culture with coronavirus spike peptide pools or control peptides (ViraFEST assay). Investigators obtained the unexposed donor's CD4+ T cells before the COVID-19 pandemic (2011-2018). The source of this sequence is a human donor in good health. The specimen was CD4+ T cells from blood, cultured in vitro. The chain is built from TRBV20-1 and TRBJ1-5; 8 positions match TRBD1. The CDR3 here is CSARTGSNQPQHF. CDR3 nucleotides: TGCAGTGCTCGGACAGGGAGCAATCAGCCCCAGCATTTT.